The 32 T cell receptor beta chains listed next were all sequenced from one sample in a study of immune evolution from preneoplasia to lung adenocarcinoma. Profiled with immunoSEQ multiplex PCR; TCRdb holds only in-frame clones, not every one. Among thousands of clones listed, 65% to 90% were seen once. Input material: FFPE adjacent normal lung tissue. The receptor source for this set is a donor aged 70 or over with lung adenocarcinoma.

The CDR3 DNA sequence: TGTGCCAGCAGGCCAGCAGGGGTTACTGAAAAACTGTTTTTT. Protein: CASRPAGVTEKLFF. The rearrangement joins TRBV11-2 to TRBJ1-4; tentative D call: TRBD1 (6 bases). Trimming cost V 6 bases and J 7 bases, with 15 bases left between them. Germline V gene sequence: CDR1 SGHAT, CDR2 FQNNGV. The CDR3 extends over 14 amino acids. Full variable domain (remainder filled in from reference TRBV11-2 and TRBJ1-4): EAGVAQSPRYKIIEKRQSVAFWCNPISGHATLYWYQQILGQGPKLLIQFQNNGVVDDSQLPKDRFSAERLKGVDSTLKIQPAKLEDSAVYLCASRPAGVTEKLFFGSGTQLSVL.

This sequence joins TRBV30 and TRBJ1-2; D not certain. The CDR3 totals 11 residues. Germline CDR1 and CDR2: GTSNPN and SVGIG (reference sequence). The V end was cut by 3 bases, the J end by 8 bases, with 10 bases between. CDR3 in amino acids: CAWRWTGGYTF. CDR3 bases: TGTGCCTGGAGGTGGACGGGGGGCTACACCTTC.

This clone appeared once. The V and J genes are TRBV6-6 and TRBJ2-7; 10 bases fit TRBD1. V was clipped by 2 bases and J by 4 bases; unmatched bases: 8. The CDR3 runs 16 residues. The germline V gene has CDR1 MNHNY and CDR2 SVGAGI (reference sequence). The CDR3 region is CASSYARTGGGYEQYF. DNA of the CDR3: TGTGCCAGCAGTTACGCTAGGACAGGGGGAGGGTACGAGCAGTACTTC.

V and J are TRBV7-6 and TRBJ2-2, with D unresolved. Germline V gene lookup returns CDR1 SGHVS and CDR2 FNYEAQ. V was pared by 1 base and J by 2 bases, with 8 bases between. This CDR3 has 15 residues. The DNA of the CDR3 is TGTGCCAGCAGCTTAGGAAGCTCAAACACCGGGGAGCTGTTTTTT. Its translation is CASSLGSSNTGELFF.

The chain combines TRBV5-1 with TRBJ2-5; the D gene is possibly TRBD2 (6 bases). The CDR3 totals 14 residues. The V end was cut by 0 bases, the J end by 5 bases, with 11 bases between. Germline V gene lookup returns CDR1 SGHRS and CDR2 YFSETQ. For the CDR3, the DNA is TGCGCCAGCAGCTTGGACGGCGGGGTCGAGACCCAGTACTTC. Its protein product is CASSLDGGVETQYF.

This clone was seen a single time. The junction departs from the called germline gene at one end, perhaps through a read error. The chain carries TRBV7-9 and TRBJ2-1; TRBD1 aligns across 8 bases. There are 14 residues in the CDR3. Germline V gives CDR1 SEHNR, CDR2 FQNEAQ (reference sequence). In DNA form, the CDR3 reads TGTGCCAGCAGCTTAGCAGGGGGGACAGGTTTCGTAATCTTC. It codes for CASSLAGGTGFVIF.

V is TRBV5-1 and J is TRBJ1-6; 9 nucleotides agree with TRBD1. Losses at the gene ends were 4 bases for V and 10 bases for J; bases not matched to a gene: 6. Germline CDR1 and CDR2: SGHRS and YFSETQ. The CDR3 has 14 amino acids. In nucleotides, the CDR3 is TGCGCCAGCAGCCCCGGGACAGGGTCATCACCCCTCCACTTT. Protein sequence: CASSPGTGSSPLHF.

In nucleotides, the CDR3 is TGCGCCAGCAGCCAAGATCAGACTACAGGGTACAATGAGCAGTTCTTC. Its translation: CASSQDQTTGYNEQFF. V is TRBV4-1 and J is TRBJ2-1; TRBD1 might be the D (6 bases). Germline-derived CDR1 and CDR2 are MGHRA and YSYEKL. The CDR3 has 16 residues. V was shortened by 0 bases and J by 4 bases, with 13 bases between the two germline ends.

This chain uses TRBV5-1 with TRBJ2-2; D is ambiguous. Germline V gives CDR1 SGHRS, CDR2 YFSETQ. Trimming pared 2 bases from V and 8 bases from J, leaving 7 bases between. There are 12 residues in the CDR3. CDR3 sequence (DNA): TGCGCCAGCAGCTTTGGAGCTGGGGAGCTGTTTTTT. Protein product: CASSFGAGELFF.

This clone was observed a handful of times. The gene calls are TRBV5-1 and TRBJ2-7, with D possibly called TRBD1 or TRBD2 (5 bases each). Germline CDR1 and CDR2: SGHRS and YFSETQ. This CDR3 has 15 residues. Trimming took off 0 bases at V and 3 bases at J, with 13 bases between the two ends. CDR3 coding DNA: TGCGCCAGCAGCTTGGATGGGACCCCACTCTACGAGCAGTACTTC. Translation gives CASSLDGTPLYEQYF. The variable domain in full, with the rest retrieved from reference TRBV5-1 and TRBJ2-7, is KAGVTQTPRYLIKTRGQQVTLSCSPISGHRSVSWYQQTPGQGLQFLFEYFSETQRNKGNFPGRFSGRQFSNSRSEMNVSTLELGDSALYLCASSLDGTPLYEQYFGPGTRLTVT.

The V and J genes are TRBV30 and TRBJ1-2; 7 nucleotides line up with TRBD1. Germline loops: CDR1 GTSNPN, CDR2 SVGIG (reference sequence). The J segment lost 7 bases and the V segment lost 2 bases, leaving 7 bases of the junction unmatched. The CDR3 contains 13 residues. The CDR3 reads CAWSIGQAGGYTF. For the CDR3, the DNA is TGTGCCTGGAGTATTGGACAGGCCGGTGGCTACACCTTC.

V is TRBV5-4 and J is TRBJ2-3, with no clear D. The CDR3 sequence is 14 residues long. V gave up 4 bases and J gave up 0 bases, with 9 bases separating them. Germline V gives CDR1 SGHNT, CDR2 YYREEE (reference sequence). This CDR3 reads CASSMGLSTDTQYF. CDR3 coding DNA: TGTGCCAGCAGCATGGGCCTTAGCACAGATACGCAGTATTTT.

The chain employs TRBV2 and TRBJ1-5; D remains ambiguous. V lost 2 bases, J lost 4 bases, and 9 bases lay in between. The CDR3 totals 14 residues. The germline V gene has CDR1 SNHLY and CDR2 FYNNEI. In DNA, the CDR3 is TGTGCCAGCAGTGAATGGCGGAATAATCAGCCCCAGCATTTT. It yields the protein CASSEWRNNQPQHF. Looking up the rest from reference TRBV2 and TRBJ1-5 gives the full variable domain: EPEVTQTPSHQVTQMGQEVILRCVPISNHLYFYWYRQILGQKVEFLVSFYNNEISEKSEIFDDQFSVERPDGSNFTLKIRSTKLEDSAMYFCASSEWRNNQPQHFGDGTRLSIL.

V is TRBV9 and J is TRBJ2-3, with 7 nucleotides matching TRBD2. Germline CDR1 and CDR2: SGDLS and YYNGEE. J lost 3 bases, V lost 3 bases, and 7 bases had no gene match. The CDR3 has 15 amino acids. This CDR3 is CASSAGGRGTDTQYF. In nucleotides, the CDR3 is TGTGCCAGCAGCGCGGGGGGTAGAGGTACAGATACGCAGTATTTT.

This rearrangement joins TRBV29-1 to TRBJ2-7, with 10 bases lining up with TRBD1. Germline loops: CDR1 SQVTM, CDR2 ANQGSEA. The V segment lost 7 bases and the J segment 6 bases; nucleotides outside the gene matches: 6. The CDR3 is 12 residues long. CDR3 DNA: TGCAGCGCCCGACAGGGGGCGGGCGAGCAGTACTTC. It translates to CSARQGAGEQYF.

This clone turned up a few times. The CDR3 nucleotides read TGTGCCAGCAGCCCTATGTCTGGGGAGCAGTTCTTC. This translates into CASSPMSGEQFF. The V gene is TRBV11-2, the J gene TRBJ2-1; no definite D call. This CDR3 region has 12 residues. V dropped 5 bases and J dropped 10 bases, with 12 bases sitting between them. Germline lookup yields CDR1 SGHAT and CDR2 FQNNGV.

The genes are TRBV15 and TRBJ2-1; unclear D gene. Germline V gene sequence: CDR1 LNHNV, CDR2 YYDKDF (reference sequence). V lost 0 bases, J lost 7 bases, and 4 bases lay in between. This CDR3 comprises 12 residues. This CDR3 is CATSRDFNEQFF. The CDR3 DNA reads as TGTGCCACCAGCAGAGATTTTAATGAGCAGTTCTTC.

The chain has TRBV7-9 and TRBJ2-7, with 7 bases aligning to TRBD2. This CDR3 has 13 residues. Trimming removed 5 bases from V and 8 bases from J; junction bases left unmatched: 9. Looked up from germline, CDR1 is SEHNR and CDR2 is FQNEAQ (reference sequence). DNA of the CDR3: TGTGCCAGCAGCGCGACTAGCCCTTACAAGCAGTACTTC. It specifies CASSATSPYKQYF.

CDR3 nucleotides: TGTGCCAGCAGGGGGGCTAGCGGGAACTTCGGTGGCGAGCAGTACTTC. It encodes CASRGASGNFGGEQYF. J is TRBJ2-7 and V is TRBV28, with TRBD2 matching 9 bases. Germline V gene data show CDR1 as MDHEN and CDR2 as SYDVKM. The J segment lost 6 bases and the V segment lost 6 bases, leaving 15 bases of the junction unmatched. This CDR3 is built from 16 residues.

The chain carries TRBV28 and TRBJ2-7, with 7 nucleotides matching TRBD2. V trimming: 2 bases; J trimming: 4 bases; junction bases outside the gene matches: 5. CDR1 and CDR2 from the germline V gene are MDHEN and SYDVKM. The CDR3 sequence is 14 residues long. The CDR3 spells CASSLHAGAYEQYF. The CDR3 coding sequence is TGTGCCAGCAGTTTACATGCGGGAGCTTACGAGCAGTACTTC.

The chain is built from TRBV10-3 and TRBJ1-2; D ambiguous. CDR1 is ENHRY and CDR2 is SYGVKD in the germline V gene. V was pared by 4 bases and J by 8 bases, with 17 bases between. The CDR3 length is 14 residues. The DNA of the CDR3 is TGTGCCATCAGTGTACAATCGGACGGTCGGGGCTACACCTTC. Translation: CAISVQSDGRGYTF.

J is TRBJ2-2 and V is TRBV6-6; 7 positions agree with TRBD2. There are 15 residues in the CDR3. CDR1 MNHNY and CDR2 SVGAGI come from the germline V gene (reference sequence). V shed 4 bases, J shed 4 bases, and the junction held 6 bases outside the gene matches. The CDR3 reads CASSSGGQATGELFF. The CDR3 DNA sequence: TGTGCCAGCAGTTCGGGAGGCCAGGCCACCGGGGAGCTGTTTTTT.

The chain uses TRBV5-1 and TRBJ2-3; maybe TRBD1 (5 bases). V was clipped by 4 bases and J by 3 bases, with 15 bases between them. Germline lookup yields CDR1 SGHRS and CDR2 YFSETQ. The CDR3 is 15 amino acids. The CDR3 region has the DNA TGCGCCAGCAGCCGACACAGGCTTTGGACAGATACGCAGTATTTT. Translating gives CASSRHRLWTDTQYF.

This rearrangement joins TRBV20-1 to TRBJ2-7; 12 nucleotides line up with TRBD2. J gave up 12 bases and V 2 bases, and 2 bases lay outside the gene matches. CDR1 and CDR2 (germline): DFQATT, SNEGSKA (reference sequence). The CDR3 is 11 residues long. In nucleotides, the CDR3 is TGCAGTGCTAGACTAGCGGGAGGGCGGTACTTC. Amino acid sequence: CSARLAGGRYF.

This clone was found once. J is TRBJ1-4 and V is TRBV5-1; TRBD1 aligns across 11 bases. The germline V gene encodes CDR1 SGHRS and CDR2 YFSETQ. After removal of 3 bases from V and 8 bases from J, the junction contained 6 bases not matched to a gene. This CDR3 has 15 residues. The CDR3 bases are TGCGCCAGCAGCTCCTCCGGGGACAGGGGGGAAAAACTGTTTTTT. Its translation: CASSSSGDRGEKLFF.

This clone was seen just once. The chain has TRBV7-1 and TRBJ2-1; 8 nucleotides align to TRBD2. TRBV7-1 is an ORF; its function is uncertain. The J segment lost 8 bases and the V segment lost 5 bases, leaving 8 bases of the junction unmatched. CDR3 length equals 14 residues. CDR3 amino acids: CASSRERERYEQFF. CDR3 coding DNA: TGTGCCAGCAGCCGGGAGCGGGAGCGATATGAGCAGTTCTTC.

This sequence joins TRBV18 and TRBJ2-5; the D gene is possibly TRBD2 (5 bases). V lost 3 bases, J lost 1 base, and 15 bases lay in between. In germline, CDR1 is KGHSH, CDR2 LQKENI. The CDR3 has 16 amino acids. The CDR3 DNA sequence: TGTGCCAGCTCACCTCTCGGACCCGGGGTCCAAGAGACCCAGTACTTC. Translation gives CASSPLGPGVQETQYF.

The chain carries TRBV19 and TRBJ2-1; D is perhaps TRBD1 or TRBD2 (5 bases each). V gave up 6 bases and J gave up 3 bases, with 15 bases separating them. CDR1 is LNHDA, CDR2 SQIVND, per germline (reference sequence). There are 15 residues in the CDR3. CDR3 amino acids: CASSRLGVGYNEQFF. The CDR3 DNA follows: TGTGCCAGTAGCCGTTTGGGGGTGGGCTACAATGAGCAGTTCTTC.

The J gene is TRBJ2-1, the V gene TRBV7-3; D unclear. The length of the CDR3 is 17 residues. CDR1 and CDR2 from the germline V gene are SGHTA and FQGTGA. Trimming cost V 3 bases and J 6 bases, with 21 bases left between them. CDR3 in amino acids: CASSFIPGPLSVNEQFF. The CDR3 nucleotides are TGTGCCAGCAGCTTTATACCCGGGCCCCTTTCGGTCAATGAGCAGTTCTTC.

V and J are TRBV7-2 and TRBJ2-7; no clear D. This CDR3 contains 11 residues. Trimming shortened V by 3 bases and J by 2 bases, and 2 bases separated the two germline ends. Germline-derived CDR1 and CDR2 are SGHTA and FQGNSA. The DNA of the CDR3 is TGTGCCAGCAGCTTGACCTACGAGCAGTACTTC. Protein product: CASSLTYEQYF.

The chain carries TRBV7-9 and TRBJ2-5, with TRBD1 matching 9 bases. The V and J ends lost 5 bases and 4 bases, in that order; junction bases with no gene match: 2. From germline, CDR1 is SEHNR and CDR2 FQNEAQ (reference sequence). The CDR3 loop spans 13 amino acids. In DNA form, the CDR3 reads TGTGCCAGCAGCCGACAGGGGGGAGAGACCCAGTACTTC. It specifies CASSRQGGETQYF. The full variable domain, completed using reference TRBV7-9 and TRBJ2-5, is DTGVSQNPRHKITKRGQNVTFRCDPISEHNRLYWYRQTLGQGPEFLTYFQNEAQLEKSRLLSDRFSAERPKGSFSTLEIQRTEQGDSAMYLCASSRQGGETQYFGPGTRLLVL.

V and J are TRBV2 and TRBJ1-1, with D perhaps TRBD1 (6 bases). Germline loops: CDR1 SNHLY, CDR2 FYNNEI. V was cut by 6 bases and J by 1 base, with 18 bases left in between. This CDR3 region has 16 residues. CDR3 coding DNA: TGTGCCAGCAGGGACACTTTGACAGGACAGAACACTGAAGCTTTCTTT. Translation gives CASRDTLTGQNTEAFF.